This T cell receptor (beta chain) was documented in a study of blood T cell repertoires in COVID-19. Study background: The United States, Italy and Spain were the sources of the acute and convalescent COVID-19 samples. Nucleic acid was either cDNA or gDNA, and it came from T cells, B-cell-depleted T cells, or PBMCs.

Trimming at V came to 8 bases and at J to 5 bases, leaving 3 bases not matched to a gene. CDR1 WSHSY and CDR2 SAAADI come from the germline V gene. There are 12 residues in the CDR3. In the original analysis: Nucleated cell number was recorded as an estimate derived from reference gene primer amplification. Sequenced by immunoSEQ multiplex PCR; TCRdb stores in-frame clones only, minus some. V, J and clone size derive from that table, while D and trimming were established from the DNA sequence. Seen here are about 130,000 clones, 81% observed once, and the top ten hold about 8%. This receptor was obtained from an older woman with active or convalescent COVID-19. V and J are TRBV10-2 and TRBJ1-5; 7 nucleotides match TRBD1. Sequencing was done on a sample of peripheral blood. The CDR3 sequence: CASRDRDQPQHF. The CDR3 region has the DNA TGCGCCAGCCGGGACAGAGATCAGCCCCAGCATTTT.